These 17 T cell receptor beta chains came from one sample sequenced in a study of CD8+CD57+ T cells in acquired aplastic anemia. The patients chosen for sequencing had shown expansion of CD8+CD57+ cells (detected by flow cytometry). Genomic DNA, serving as template, underwent TCR beta VDJ and CDR3 profiling. Each CDR3 protein is one row after TCRdb ran MiXCR on the reads. The sample yields approximately 250,000 distinct CDR3 sequences, approximately 82% seen once. The sequenced sample consisted of sorted CD4+, CD8+, or CD8+CD57+ T cells (not recorded which) from PBMCs. The receptors derive from a human donor with aplastic anemia.

The genes are TRBV9 and TRBJ2-5; no clear D gene. The germline gives CDR1 SGDLS, CDR2 YYNGEE. V was trimmed by 0 bases and J by 6 bases, leaving 9 bases between them. The CDR3 sequence is 13 residues long. The CDR3 coding sequence is TGTGCCAGCAGCGTAGGTCTAGGCAAGACCCAGTACTTC. It translates to CASSVGLGKTQYF.

This chain links TRBV7-9 with TRBJ1-1; tentatively, D is TRBD1 (6 bases). CDR3 size: 15 residues. Trimming pared 1 base from V and 3 bases from J, leaving 12 bases between. Germline V CDR1 and CDR2: SEHNR, FQNEAQ (reference sequence). The CDR3 region is CASSLDLGGHTEAFF. CDR3 sequence (DNA): TGTGCCAGCAGCTTAGATCTCGGGGGGCACACTGAAGCTTTCTTT.

Comments on this clonotype: The conserved phenylalanine or tryptophan is not found at the CDR3 terminus, so this likely reflects a read error. The DNA is omitted, as the CDR3 cannot be located on it reliably, and the CDR3 follows TCRdb's listing. This rearrangement joins TRBV2 to TRBJ2-3. The germline V gene encodes CDR1 SNHLY and CDR2 FYNNEI. The CDR3 numbers 14 amino acids, ends counted. CDR3 loop: CASSGVPGRERHYV.

Only one count was recorded for this clonotype. The rearrangement joins TRBV11-3 to TRBJ2-7; 7 positions match TRBD1. This CDR3 spans 16 amino acids. CDR1 is SGHNT and CDR2 is YENEEA in the germline V gene. After removal of 0 bases from V and 3 bases from J, the junction contained 8 bases not matched to a gene. The CDR3 sequence is CASSLDLAGGYYEQYF. DNA for the CDR3: TGTGCCAGCAGCTTAGATCTAGCAGGGGGTTACTACGAGCAGTACTTC.

The rearrangement uses TRBV7-3 and TRBJ1-1, with a weak D call TRBD1 (5 bases). V lost 7 bases and J 14 bases, leaving 29 bases between the germline ends. Germline V CDR1 and CDR2: SGHTA, FQGTGA. This CDR3 spans 15 amino acids. The CDR3 DNA reads as TGTGCCAGCACAATAGATGCGACAGCCGTTAAACACTCATTCTTT. Translation: CASTIDATAVKHSFF.

This clonotype came up many times. Because the CDR3's place on the DNA is in doubt, the DNA is left out and the CDR3 is given as listed by TCRdb. The V call is TRBV7-9, the J call TRBJ2-7; TRBD1 is the table's D call and was not checked against the DNA. The CDR3 has 18 amino acids, counting both end residues. Germline CDR1 and CDR2: SEHNR and FQNEAQ (reference sequence). The CDR3 here is CASSLVPGELFFGYEQYV.

The genes are TRBV27 and TRBJ1-2, with D perhaps TRBD1 (6 bases). The CDR3 totals 15 residues. Trimming removed 1 base from V and 4 bases from J, with 13 bases in between. The V gene's germline CDR1 is MNHEY and CDR2 SMNVEV (reference sequence). CDR3 DNA sequence: TGTGCCAGCAGTTTATTTAACAGGGCAGGCTATGGCTACACCTTC. Its translation is CASSLFNRAGYGYTF.

As regards this clonotype: Because the CDR3 is missing its conserved closing phenylalanine or tryptophan, this is likely a read error. The limits of the CDR3 on the DNA are not certain, so only TCRdb's listed CDR3 is given. This sequence joins TRBV7-8 and TRBJ2-3; TRBD1 was called by the table and not checked on the DNA. Germline V lookup: CDR1 SGHVS, CDR2 FQNEAQ. The CDR3 length equals 13 residues, ends included. This CDR3 reads CASGVGRGAPPSS.

The genes are TRBV5-1 and TRBJ2-7; no definite D call. Germline CDR1 and CDR2: SGHRS and YFSETQ. The CDR3 spans 18 residues. This chain's CDR3 is CASSVDGYDKALSYEQYV. CDR3 DNA: TGTGCCAGCAGCGTAGATGGCTACGACAAAGCCCTTTCCTACGAGCAGTACGTC.

J is TRBJ2-5 and V is TRBV5-5; tentatively, D is TRBD1 (6 bases). The V gene's germline CDR1 is SGHKS and CDR2 YYEKEE (reference sequence). The CDR3 totals 15 residues. V was clipped by 0 bases and J by 3 bases, with 12 bases between them. CDR3 amino acids: CASSLDNGTKETQYF. CDR3 in DNA: TGTGCCAGCAGCTTGGACAACGGGACAAAAGAGACCCAGTACTTC.

V is TRBV7-6 and J is TRBJ1-2; the D gene is possibly TRBD1 (5 bases). Germline V CDR1 and CDR2: SGHVS, FNYEAQ. V was shortened by 7 bases and J by 10 bases, with 28 bases between the two germline ends. The CDR3 is 16 amino acids. Written as DNA, the CDR3 is TGTGCCAGCACCCTACGGAAGGTCCCCTCTGGGGCTGACTACACCTTC. As protein: CASTLRKVPSGADYTF.

V usage is TRBV11-2 and J usage is TRBJ1-6; 8 nucleotides match TRBD1. Germline CDR1 SGHAT, CDR2 FQNNGV. CDR3 length equals 16 residues. V shed 1 base and J 10 bases; nucleotides not matched to a gene: 9. The DNA for the CDR3 is TGTGCCAGCAGCTTAGGACAGGGGTTTGGGCGATCACCCCTCCACTTT. Protein sequence: CASSLGQGFGRSPLHF.

V and J are TRBV7-9 and TRBJ2-5; maybe TRBD2 (5 bases). The CDR3 runs 14 residues. Trimming pared 11 bases from V and 5 bases from J, leaving 21 bases between. CDR1 is SEHNR and CDR2 is FQNEAQ in the germline V gene (reference sequence). This CDR3 is CAARRDSEQETQYF. The CDR3 bases are TGTGCCGCCAGGAGAGATAGCGAGCAGGAGACCCAGTACTTC.

This clonotype occurred a few times. The chain is built from TRBV2 and TRBJ2-3; D remains ambiguous. V shed 4 bases and J shed 4 bases, with 9 bases lying between them. This CDR3 comprises 13 residues. The V gene's germline CDR1 is SNHLY and CDR2 FYNNEI. CDR3 bases: TGTGCCAGCAGTGTCACAGATTCAGATACGCAGTATTTT. Translating gives CASSVTDSDTQYF. The whole variable domain, remainder taken from reference TRBV2 and TRBJ2-3, is EPEVTQTPSHQVTQMGQEVILRCVPISNHLYFYWYRQILGQKVEFLVSFYNNEISEKSEIFDDQFSVERPDGSNFTLKIRSTKLEDSAMYFCASSVTDSDTQYFGPGTRLTVL.

This clonotype was recorded many times. V and J are TRBV27 and TRBJ1-3; unclear D gene. Germline assignment: CDR1 MNHEY and CDR2 SMNVEV (reference sequence). Deletions cut 5 bases from V and 9 bases from J, with 8 bases between. This CDR3 has 11 amino acids. The CDR3 nucleotides are TGTGCCAGCAGTGGCTCGGGCACCATATATTTT. Its translation is CASSGSGTIYF.

V is TRBV7-9 and J is TRBJ1-1, with TRBD1 identical over 7 bases. CDR1 SEHNR and CDR2 FQNEAQ come from the germline V gene (reference sequence). CDR3 length: 17 residues. V shed 5 bases, J shed 2 bases, and the junction held 14 bases outside the gene matches. The CDR3 region is CASSGGKRQGGNTEAFF. CDR3 coding DNA: TGTGCCAGCAGCGGGGGAAAACGACAGGGAGGAAACACTGAAGCTTTCTTT.

This clonotype appeared once. The V and J genes are TRBV15 and TRBJ1-1; no clear D. Trimming pared 3 bases from V and 2 bases from J, leaving 7 bases between. CDR1 and CDR2 (germline): LNHNV, YYDKDF (reference sequence). This CDR3 spans 13 amino acids. CDR3 coding DNA: TGTGCCACCAGCAGTCTCAAAAACACTGAAGCTTTCTTT. Residues: CATSSLKNTEAFF.